This T cell receptor beta chain is from a study of T cell responses to AZD1222 COVID-19 vaccine. Of note for this clone: The antigen is unknown.

The analysis combined second doses at about 4 or about 12 weeks. Profiling relied on immunoSEQ multiplex PCR, and the TCRdb table lists in-frame clones only, not all of them. This sample has 40,000 to 60,000 clones, with approximately 86% found just once. With 3 bases removed from V and 3 bases from J, the gap between germline ends came to 12 bases. The germline gives CDR1 DFQATT, CDR2 SNEGSKA (reference sequence). This CDR3 region has 13 residues. Study-level findings and limits: Unmutated variant regions are reportedly the target of nearly half of TCRs that are spike-specific. Only five or six people who got AZD1222 tested seropositive at baseline.

The receptor was derived from an adult who received the AZD1222 COVID-19 vaccine. The chain recombines TRBV20-1 with TRBJ2-7; weak D call: TRBD2 (5 bases). Sample: peripheral blood, taken 28 days after the second AZD1222 dose. CDR3 coding DNA: TGCAGTGCTAGTTTTCCGGGAATCTACGAGCAGTACTTC. This encodes CSASFPGIYEQYF.